The clone carrying this T cell receptor beta chain has only a few counts. No antigen is known for it. Researchers used 5'RACE with constant-segment primers to make TCR alpha and TCR beta cDNA libraries that carry sample barcodes and UMIs. TCRdb passed the 5' RACE reads through MiXCR, listing each CDR3 protein once. The sample gives about 470,000 distinct CDR3 sequences, approximately 23% of which show up once; around 13% is in the top ten. The data stem from a study of T-cell memory formation after mild COVID-19. Broader study findings: SARS-CoV-2 specificity was not confirmed for second-wave clones peaking on day 37. Cross-reactive memory seemingly joined, as some responding clones were found in pre-infection memory.

V was trimmed by 0 bases and J by 14 bases, leaving 18 bases between them. This CDR3 is built from 14 residues. Germline lookup yields CDR1 SEHNR and CDR2 FQNEAQ (reference sequence). The sequenced sample consisted of PBMCs or a T cell subset sorted from them (not recorded which). This chain links TRBV7-9 with TRBJ2-3; a weak D match, TRBD2 (7 bases). The clonotype was recovered from an adult woman who had mild COVID-19 (a few samples of this study predate the infection). Cell type and time point are not known. The CDR3 reads CASSLAHKGGPPYF. CDR3 DNA: TGTGCCAGCAGCTTAGCGCACAAGGGGGGGCCTCCGTATTTT.